This T cell receptor beta chain was recorded in a study of blood T cell repertoires in COVID-19. Study at large: Material from acute and convalescent COVID-19 was sourced from the United States, Italy and Spain. T cells, B-cell-depleted T cells, or PBMCs provided the cDNA or gDNA that served as material.

The authors' processing: Nucleated cell number was recorded as an estimate derived from reference gene primer amplification. TCRdb's table, derived via immunoSEQ multiplex PCR, lists solely in-frame clones and lacks some. The D gene and trimming were derived from the DNA, and the V and J assignments and clone size from that table. The table has about 100,000 clones, 75% to 90% seen once. Germline loops: CDR1 SGHNT, CDR2 YENEEA. V trimming: 4 bases; J trimming: 7 bases; junction bases outside the gene matches: 5. The CDR3 extends over 14 amino acids. This clone is a singleton in its sample. Sequencing was carried out using peripheral blood. This rearrangement joins TRBV11-3 to TRBJ2-2; 8 bases map to TRBD1. The receptor was derived from a man aged 50 to 60 with acute or convalescent COVID-19. CDR3 bases: TGTGCCAGCAGCTCCCAGGGGGCCGACGGGGAGCTGTTTTTT. Translation gives CASSSQGADGELFF. Variable domain in full (rest from reference TRBV11-3 and TRBJ2-2): EAGVVQSPRYKIIEKKQPVAFWCNPISGHNTLYWYLQNLGQGPELLIRYENEEAVDDSQLPKDRFSAERLKGVDSTLKIQPAELGDSAVYLCASSSQGADGELFFGEGSRLTVL.